This is a list of T cell receptor beta chains from one sample in a study of T cell responses to AZD1222 COVID-19 vaccine. Profiled with immunoSEQ multiplex PCR; TCRdb holds only in-frame clones, not every one. The top ten clones hold 1.5% to 2% of a sample with about 140,000 clones, 85% to 90% of them seen once. Specimen: peripheral blood, collected on day 0 of AZD1222 vaccination. The receptor set was obtained from an adult in good health. Each CDR3 is given with its conserved first and last residue. Fields, in order: J gene, D gene, clone size, V gene, CDR3 protein, CDR3 DNA. D genes are given only for firm matches. Size is stated for part of the rows, as once, few or many counts, or as a class when the clone is expanded.

>TRBJ2-3|TRBD2|-|TRBV11-2
CASSLRGTSGGTNTDTQYF
TGTGCCAGCAGCCTTAGAGGGACTAGCGGGGGGACTAACACAGATACGCAGTATTTT
>TRBJ1-2|-|-|TRBV12-3/TRBV12-4
CASSFDTGYGYTF
TGTGCCAGCAGCTTTGACACCGGCTATGGCTACACCTTC
>TRBJ2-1|-|-|TRBV6-2/TRBV6-3
CASSYPDNEQFF
TGTGCCAGCAGTTACCCGGACAATGAGCAGTTCTTC
>TRBJ1-1|-|-|TRBV11-3
CASSLNGNTEAFF
TGTGCCAGCAGCTTAAATGGGAACACTGAAGCTTTCTTT
>TRBJ1-1|TRBD1|once|TRBV28
CASSLSGQGGGEAFF
TGTGCCAGCAGTTTATCCGGACAGGGGGGAGGTGAAGCTTTCTTT
>TRBJ1-4|-|-|TRBV20-1
CSASGEGWGKLFF
TGCAGTGCTAGTGGTGAGGGATGGGGAAAACTGTTTTTT
>TRBJ1-3|TRBD1|-|TRBV6-5
CASMTGPGNTIYF
TGTGCCAGCATGACAGGGCCTGGAAACACCATATATTTT
>TRBJ2-7|TRBD2|-|TRBV18
CASSPDGTSGSSPYEQYF
TGTGCCAGCTCACCAGATGGGACTAGCGGGAGTTCGCCCTACGAGCAGTACTTC
>TRBJ1-1|TRBD1|few|TRBV28
CASSRDRLNTEAFF
TGTGCCAGCAGTCGGGACAGACTGAACACTGAAGCTTTCTTT
>TRBJ1-1|TRBD1|-|TRBV19
CASRDSTGVNTEAFF
TGTGCCAGTAGGGATTCGACAGGGGTGAACACTGAAGCTTTCTTT
>TRBJ1-6|-|-|TRBV7-8
CASFSQSSYNSPLHF
TGTGCCAGTTTTTCCCAGTCCTCCTATAATTCACCCCTCCACTTT
>TRBJ1-4|-|-|TRBV7-9
CASSLGFTDRNEKLFF
TGTGCCAGCAGCTTGGGTTTTACCGACCGTAATGAAAAACTGTTTTTT
>TRBJ2-1|-|-|TRBV24-1
CATQDPLYNEQFF
TGTGCCACCCAGGACCCGCTTTACAATGAGCAGTTCTTC
>TRBJ1-2|-|few|TRBV6-5
CASSYRAEPIYGYTF
TGTGCCAGCAGTTACCGGGCCGAACCCATATATGGCTACACCTTC
>TRBJ1-2|-|-|TRBV5-4
CASSRGTSSYGYTF
TGTGCCAGCAGCAGAGGGACAAGCAGCTATGGCTACACCTTC
>TRBJ1-4|-|-|TRBV10-3
CAISTGPPNEKLFF
TGTGCCATCAGTACAGGGCCCCCTAATGAAAAACTGTTTTTT
>TRBJ1-2|TRBD1|-|TRBV27
CASRATGGAYGYTF
TGTGCCAGCAGGGCGACAGGGGGCGCATATGGCTACACCTTC
>TRBJ1-6|-|-|TRBV2
CASSGIATLGSPLHF
TGTGCCAGCAGTGGGATAGCGACCTTGGGTTCACCCCTCCACTTT
>TRBJ2-5|-|once|TRBV2
CASNYQETQYF
TGTGCCAGCAATTACCAAGAGACCCAGTACTTC
>TRBJ2-7|TRBD1|-|TRBV3-1/TRBV3-2
CASSQGQRYEQYF
TGTGCCAGCAGCCAGGGACAGCGTTACGAGCAGTACTTC
>TRBJ1-2|-|-|TRBV12-3/TRBV12-4
CASSERGPRGYTF
TGTGCCAGCAGTGAGAGAGGACCGAGGGGCTACACCTTC
>TRBJ1-1|TRBD1|few|TRBV3-1/TRBV3-2
CASSHGTGEAFF
TGTGCCAGCAGCCATGGGACAGGGGAAGCTTTCTTT
>TRBJ2-2|-|-|TRBV9
CASSVVDGTGELFF
TGTGCCAGCAGCGTAGTAGATGGGACCGGGGAGCTGTTTTTT
>TRBJ1-1|-|-|TRBV27
CASSLSSTVLNTEAFF
TGTGCCAGCAGTTTATCGAGCACAGTACTGAACACTGAAGCTTTCTTT
>TRBJ1-1|-|-|TRBV14
CASSLRGGVEAFF
TGTGCCAGCAGCCTTCGGGGTGGAGTTGAAGCTTTCTTT
>TRBJ2-7|-|-|TRBV9
CASSVSGDLREQYF
TGTGCCAGCAGCGTAAGCGGAGACCTAAGGGAGCAGTACTTC
>TRBJ1-5|-|-|TRBV19
CASSIETGNQPQHF
TGTGCCAGTAGTATAGAGACAGGCAATCAGCCCCAGCATTTT
>TRBJ1-1|-|few|TRBV10-3
CAISEGQNTEAFF
TGTGCCATCAGTGAGGGACAGAACACTGAAGCTTTCTTT
>TRBJ2-1|-|-|TRBV4-1
CASSQGDGYGSYNEQFF
TGCGCCAGCAGCCAAGGGGACGGATATGGATCCTACAATGAGCAGTTCTTC
>TRBJ1-1|TRBD1|-|TRBV6-5
CASSWTGDTEAFF
TGTGCCAGCAGTTGGACAGGAGACACTGAAGCTTTCTTT
>TRBJ1-1|-|-|TRBV6-5
CASRDSGNTEAFF
TGTGCCAGCAGAGACAGCGGGAACACTGAAGCTTTCTTT
>TRBJ2-1|-|-|TRBV9
CASSVGRHEQFF
TGTGCCAGCAGCGTAGGGAGACATGAGCAGTTCTTC
>TRBJ2-3|TRBD2|-|TRBV5-1
CASSLRTSGTTDTQYF
TGCGCCAGCAGCTTACGGACTAGCGGGACCACAGATACGCAGTATTTT
>TRBJ2-3|-|-|TRBV30
CAWSVRGSDTQYF
TGTGCCTGGAGTGTACGGGGGTCAGATACGCAGTATTTT
>TRBJ2-2|-|-|TRBV2
CASRGTSGELFF
TGTGCCAGCCGGGGGACCAGCGGGGAGCTGTTTTTT
>TRBJ2-1|TRBD2|-|TRBV7-9
CASRVAGGQGNEQFF
TGTGCCAGCAGGGTAGCGGGGGGGCAAGGCAATGAGCAGTTCTTC
>TRBJ1-3|-|-|TRBV9
CASRSSSGNTIYF
TGTGCCAGCAGGTCGAGCTCTGGAAACACCATATATTTT
>TRBJ2-7|TRBD1|-|TRBV7-3
CASSLSPIRTGGISYEQYF
TGTGCCAGCAGCTTAAGCCCTATCCGGACAGGGGGAATCAGCTACGAGCAGTACTTC
>TRBJ1-1|-|-|TRBV5-5
CASSLMLLNTEAFF
TGTGCCAGCAGCTTAATGTTGCTGAACACTGAAGCTTTCTTT
>TRBJ2-1|TRBD2|-|TRBV7-3
CASSLRGLAGENEQFF
TGTGCCAGCAGCCTACGCGGACTAGCGGGGGAAAATGAGCAGTTCTTC
>TRBJ2-5|-|-|TRBV30
CAWSSSPETQYF
TGTGCCTGGAGTTCCAGTCCCGAGACCCAGTACTTC
>TRBJ2-2|-|-|TRBV5-6
CASSRWTDDTGELFF
TGTGCCAGCAGCCGTTGGACGGACGACACCGGGGAGCTGTTTTTT
>TRBJ1-1|-|-|TRBV7-2
CASSLATVEAFF
TGTGCCAGCAGCTTAGCGACGGTAGAAGCTTTCTTT
>TRBJ2-1|TRBD2|-|TRBV7-3
CASSQSGDANEQFF
TGTGCCAGCAGCCAAAGCGGGGATGCCAATGAGCAGTTCTTC
>TRBJ1-5|TRBD1|-|TRBV19
CASRTPLGTGNSNQPQHF
TGTGCCAGTAGAACGCCCCTCGGGACAGGGAATAGCAATCAGCCCCAGCATTTT
>TRBJ1-3|TRBD1|-|TRBV2
CASSGGTGGLNTIYF
TGTGCCAGCAGTGGGGGGACAGGAGGATTGAACACCATATATTTT
>TRBJ2-1|-|-|TRBV7-2
CASSPLVSPYNEQFF
TGTGCCAGCAGCCCCTTGGTGAGCCCCTACAATGAGCAGTTCTTC
>TRBJ1-5|-|-|TRBV15
CATSRDRAYSNQPQHF
TGTGCCACCAGCAGAGACAGAGCTTATAGCAATCAGCCCCAGCATTTT
>TRBJ2-2|-|-|TRBV7-3
CASSLSLNTGELFF
TGTGCCAGCAGCTTATCCTTGAACACCGGGGAGCTGTTTTTT
>TRBJ2-7|-|-|TRBV27
CASSLTGNEQYF
TGTGCCAGCAGTCTAACAGGGAACGAGCAGTACTTC
>TRBJ2-7|TRBD1|once|TRBV7-6
CASSLVGTGGTEQYF
TGTGCCAGCAGCTTAGTTGGGACAGGGGGGACCGAGCAGTACTTC
>TRBJ1-6|-|-|TRBV2
CASSEALGQGGSYNSPLHF
TGTGCCAGCAGTGAAGCGTTGGGGCAGGGCGGCTCCTATAATTCACCCCTCCACTTT
>TRBJ1-1|-|-|TRBV19
CAAGEWGLNTEAFF
TGTGCCGCGGGGGAGTGGGGGCTGAACACTGAAGCTTTCTTT
>TRBJ2-7|-|once|TRBV6-2/TRBV6-3
CASSYRDYSYEQYF
TGTGCCAGCAGTTACCGGGATTACTCCTACGAGCAGTACTTC
>TRBJ2-2|-|-|TRBV3-1/TRBV3-2
CASSLPQGFNTGELFF
TGTGCCAGCAGCCTCCCGCAGGGATTCAACACCGGGGAGCTGTTTTTT
>TRBJ1-1|-|-|TRBV3-1/TRBV3-2
CASSQRDTEAFF
TGTGCCAGCAGCCAACGGGACACTGAAGCTTTCTTT
>TRBJ2-7|TRBD2|few|TRBV7-2
CASSPFGGGSGQYF
TGTGCCAGCAGCCCTTTCGGGGGGGGATCGGGGCAGTACTTC
>TRBJ1-2|-|-|TRBV3-1/TRBV3-2
CASSQAHLGVLRYGYTF
TGTGCCAGCAGCCAAGCCCACTTGGGGGTCTTAAGATATGGCTACACCTTC
>TRBJ2-1|-|-|TRBV12-5
CASGLLGYPGTDEQFF
TGTGCTAGTGGTTTGTTGGGTTACCCCGGGACCGATGAGCAGTTCTTC
>TRBJ1-1|-|once|TRBV5-1
CASSRETSSTEAFF
TGCGCCAGCAGCAGAGAAACATCGAGCACTGAAGCTTTCTTT